This TCR beta chain originates from a study of cytomegalovirus exposure and HLA in healthy donors. Study-wide results and caveats: Several of the most significant clusters appeared linked to common viral pathogens, based on a later analysis. About 87% or about 30% of the time was how often most TCR beta V segments were productive, according to an earlier analysis. According to the study, roughly 180 TCR beta chains were cytomegalovirus-associated.

Trimming removed 1 base at V and 0 bases at J, with 8 bases between. Germline V gene lookup returns CDR1 SGHNT and CDR2 YYREEE (reference sequence). The CDR3 length is 16 residues. 13 Jbeta primers and 60 Vbeta primers were used for the PCR. The repertoire was sequenced with immunoSEQ multiplex PCR; TCRdb's copy has only in-frame clones and lacks some. Among around 200,000 clones listed, around 80% were seen once. This clone occurred a few times. The antigen remains unidentified. The V call is TRBV5-4, the J call TRBJ2-6; unclear D gene. Material: PBMCs. The receptor was isolated from a woman in her twenties or thirties in good health and CMV-seropositive. CDR3 loop: CASSLQAFSGANVLTF. The CDR3 bases are TGTGCCAGCAGCTTGCAGGCTTTCTCTGGGGCCAACGTCCTGACTTTC.